Listed below are T cell receptor beta chains from one sample, sequenced in a study of vaccination and CD4 T cells after COVID-19. For these receptors, no antigen is known. TCRdb re-analysed the PCR reads in MiXCR, keeping a single row per CDR3 protein. The repertoire consists of 20,000 to 30,000 distinct CDR3 sequences, with approximately 41% occurring once and the leading ten covering roughly 5.6%. The sample consisted of CD4+ T cells from blood, cultured in vitro, taken about 7 months after SARS-CoV-2 vaccination. These TCRs come from a human donor who had recovered from COVID-19. CDR3s include the opening cysteine and the closing phenylalanine or tryptophan. The order of the fields is V gene, J gene, clone size, D gene, CDR3 protein, CDR3 DNA. The D gene is left open where the match is weak. Only some rows state a clone size, as once, few, many or a class for expanded clones.

V: TRBV7-9; J: TRBJ2-1; size: NA; D: NA; CDR3: CASSFVSGNNEQFF; DNA: TGTGCCAGCAGCTTTGTTTCGGGTAACAATGAGCAGTTCTTC
V: TRBV20-1; J: TRBJ2-1; size: NA; D: NA; CDR3: CSATKNREGQFF; DNA: TGCAGTGCTACTAAAAACAGGGAGGGTCAGTTCTTC
V: TRBV10-3; J: TRBJ1-1; size: few; D: NA; CDR3: CAISAGGVRGTEAFF; DNA: TGTGCCATCAGTGCGGGGGGGGTCCGGGGCACTGAAGCTTTCTTT
V: TRBV6-2/TRBV6-3; J: TRBJ2-1; size: few; D: TRBD2; CDR3: CASSPGTSEVNEQFF; DNA: TGTGCCAGCAGTCCCGGGACTAGCGAGGTCAATGAGCAGTTCTTC
V: TRBV6-1; J: TRBJ2-7; size: NA; D: NA; CDR3: CASTLGRIIPEQYF; DNA: TGTGCCAGCACCCTGGGACGGATTATTCCCGAGCAGTACTTC
V: TRBV15; J: TRBJ2-7; size: NA; D: NA; CDR3: CATSRVGSNEQYF; DNA: TGTGCCACCAGCAGAGTCGGCTCTAACGAGCAGTACTTC
V: TRBV20-1; J: TRBJ2-5; size: NA; D: NA; CDR3: CSARFLNQETQYF; DNA: TGCAGTGCTAGATTCCTGAATCAAGAGACCCAGTACTTC
V: TRBV19; J: TRBJ2-7; size: once; D: TRBD2; CDR3: CASSERGSYEQYF; DNA: TGTGCCAGTTCTGAGCGGGGCTCCTACGAGCAGTACTTC
V: TRBV19; J: TRBJ1-2; size: few; D: NA; CDR3: CASSQTENYGYTF; DNA: TGTGCCAGTAGTCAGACGGAGAACTATGGCTACACCTTC
V: TRBV6-1; J: TRBJ2-1; size: NA; D: NA; CDR3: CASSEQGGSRRVNEQFF; DNA: TGTGCCAGCAGTGAACAAGGGGGGTCCCGCCGAGTGAATGAGCAGTTCTTC
V: TRBV7-3; J: TRBJ2-7; size: NA; D: TRBD2; CDR3: CASSPGLAGGKQYF; DNA: TGTGCCAGCAGCCCCGGACTAGCGGGAGGGAAGCAGTACTTC
V: TRBV7-2; J: TRBJ2-5; size: few; D: TRBD2; CDR3: CASSAHRLAGGLETQYF; DNA: TGTGCCAGCAGCGCTCATCGACTAGCGGGTGGACTAGAGACCCAGTACTTC
V: TRBV10-3; J: TRBJ1-2; size: few; D: NA; CDR3: CAISDSYGYTF; DNA: TGTGCCATCAGTGACAGCTATGGCTACACCTTC
V: TRBV6-5; J: TRBJ2-2; size: NA; D: NA; CDR3: CASSYSPVGGELFF; DNA: TGTGCCAGCAGTTACAGCCCCGTGGGCGGGGAGCTGTTTTTT
V: TRBV28; J: TRBJ1-5; size: few; D: NA; CDR3: CASSLWGDSNQPQHF; DNA: TGTGCCAGCAGTTTATGGGGGGATAGCAATCAGCCCCAGCATTTT
V: TRBV27; J: TRBJ1-1; size: NA; D: NA; CDR3: CASSSAGGGAEAFF; DNA: TGTGCCAGCAGTTCCGCCGGGGGTGGGGCTGAAGCTTTCTTT
V: TRBV2; J: TRBJ2-7; size: NA; D: NA; CDR3: CASAKFYEQYF; DNA: TGTGCCAGCGCGAAATTCTACGAGCAGTACTTC
V: TRBV6-1; J: TRBJ2-7; size: NA; D: TRBD2; CDR3: CASSGRSGGAYEQYF; DNA: TGTGCCAGCAGTGGGAGATCGGGAGGGGCCTACGAGCAGTACTTC
V: TRBV19; J: TRBJ1-1; size: NA; D: TRBD1; CDR3: CASSIDRGTAEAFF; DNA: TGTGCCAGTAGTATAGACCGGGGGACAGCCGAAGCTTTCTTT
V: TRBV7-6; J: TRBJ2-5; size: NA; D: TRBD2; CDR3: CASSGISSGLEGYQETQYF; DNA: TGTGCCAGCAGCGGAATATCTAGCGGGCTTGAGGGGTACCAAGAGACCCAGTACTTC
V: TRBV20-1; J: TRBJ2-3; size: NA; D: TRBD2; CDR3: CSASLQMGRGSTDTQYF; DNA: TGCAGTGCTAGCCTACAAATGGGGAGGGGAAGCACAGATACGCAGTATTTT
V: TRBV20-1; J: TRBJ2-1; size: few; D: NA; CDR3: CSASGGENPDNEQFF; DNA: TGCAGTGCCTCGGGCGGTGAAAACCCCGACAATGAGCAGTTCTTC
V: TRBV20-1; J: TRBJ1-5; size: medium-sized; D: NA; CDR3: CSARDGGGQPQHF; DNA: TGCAGTGCTAGAGATGGGGGGGGCCAGCCCCAGCATTTT
V: TRBV24-1; J: TRBJ2-5; size: few; D: TRBD2; CDR3: CATSDGVAGASGKTQYF; DNA: TGTGCCACCAGTGATGGGGTAGCGGGAGCCTCAGGGAAGACCCAGTACTTC
V: TRBV7-9; J: TRBJ1-2; size: few; D: NA; CDR3: CASSLGKGSYGYTF; DNA: TGTGCCAGCAGCTTAGGGAAGGGAAGCTATGGCTACACCTTC
V: TRBV5-4; J: TRBJ2-5; size: few; D: TRBD1; CDR3: CASSRQGAIETQYF; DNA: TGTGCCAGCAGCCGACAGGGGGCTATCGAGACCCAGTACTTC
V: TRBV5-1; J: TRBJ2-7; size: NA; D: TRBD2; CDR3: CASSSSRTSYTYGSYEQYF; DNA: TGCGCCAGCAGCAGCTCAAGGACTAGCTATACCTATGGATCCTACGAGCAGTACTTC
V: TRBV29-1; J: TRBJ1-1; size: once; D: NA; CDR3: CSVERGLGTEAFF; DNA: TGCAGCGTTGAGAGGGGCTTGGGCACTGAAGCTTTCTTT
V: TRBV7-9; J: TRBJ1-1; size: medium-sized; D: NA; CDR3: CASSWSRDTNTEAFF; DNA: TGTGCCAGCAGCTGGTCCCGGGACACGAACACTGAAGCTTTCTTT
V: TRBV7-3; J: TRBJ2-3; size: NA; D: NA; CDR3: CASSLLAAGTDTQYF; DNA: TGTGCCAGCAGCTTACTAGCTGCCGGCACAGATACGCAGTATTTT
V: TRBV20-1; J: TRBJ2-1; size: NA; D: NA; CDR3: CSAPTGRGYNEQFF; DNA: TGCAGTGCTCCTACGGGCAGGGGTTACAATGAGCAGTTCTTC
V: TRBV11-1; J: TRBJ1-1; size: NA; D: NA; CDR3: CASSLLRRVPNTEAFF; DNA: TGTGCCAGCAGCTTACTCCGCAGGGTACCGAACACTGAAGCTTTCTTT
V: TRBV10-3; J: TRBJ2-5; size: few; D: TRBD2; CDR3: CAISEETSGTLKGTQYF; DNA: TGTGCCATCAGTGAGGAGACTAGCGGAACTCTAAAAGGGACCCAGTACTTC
V: TRBV28; J: TRBJ2-1; size: NA; D: TRBD2; CDR3: CASSNPGLVLNEQFF; DNA: TGTGCCAGCAGCAATCCGGGACTAGTCCTCAATGAGCAGTTCTTC
V: TRBV20-1; J: TRBJ2-3; size: NA; D: TRBD1; CDR3: CSATSQGAGGPDTQYF; DNA: TGCAGTGCTACTTCTCAGGGGGCAGGGGGTCCAGATACGCAGTATTTT
V: TRBV2; J: TRBJ2-7; size: few; D: TRBD1; CDR3: CASSEPLQGEEQYF; DNA: TGTGCCAGCAGTGAGCCACTACAGGGGGAGGAGCAGTACTTC
V: TRBV7-8; J: TRBJ2-5; size: NA; D: NA; CDR3: CASSLAVDETQYF; DNA: TGTGCCAGCAGCTTAGCTGTGGACGAGACCCAGTACTTC
V: TRBV6-1; J: TRBJ1-5; size: few; D: TRBD1; CDR3: CASIGTGNQPQHF; DNA: TGTGCCAGCATCGGGACAGGGAATCAGCCCCAGCATTTT
V: TRBV27; J: TRBJ2-7; size: NA; D: TRBD2; CDR3: CASSSSGTSGYEQYF; DNA: TGTGCCAGCAGTTCCTCCGGGACTAGCGGCTACGAGCAGTACTTC
V: TRBV6-1; J: TRBJ1-1; size: NA; D: NA; CDR3: CASSLGTEAFF; DNA: TGTGCCAGCAGTCTCGGGACAGAAGCTTTCTTT
V: TRBV6-2/TRBV6-3; J: TRBJ1-6; size: few; D: NA; CDR3: CASSPLRDHVPPLHF; DNA: TGTGCCAGCAGTCCTCTGAGGGACCATGTGCCACCCCTCCACTTT
V: TRBV2; J: TRBJ2-7; size: NA; D: NA; CDR3: CASSARQGRGQYF; DNA: TGTGCCAGCAGTGCCCGGCAGGGACGGGGGCAGTACTTC
V: TRBV27; J: TRBJ1-2; size: NA; D: NA; CDR3: CASSLFGGVGYTF; DNA: TGTGCCAGCAGTTTATTCGGGGGGGTGGGCTACACCTTC
V: TRBV7-2; J: TRBJ2-2; size: NA; D: TRBD1; CDR3: CASSQQGAQNTGELFF; DNA: TGTGCCAGCAGCCAACAGGGGGCGCAGAACACCGGGGAGCTGTTTTTT
V: TRBV20-1; J: TRBJ2-2; size: NA; D: TRBD1; CDR3: CSARDDVRGHTEELFF; DNA: TGCAGTGCTAGAGATGACGTCAGGGGGCACACCGAGGAGCTGTTTTTT
V: TRBV5-8; J: TRBJ2-5; size: NA; D: TRBD2; CDR3: CASPSFPSGRALEETQYF; DNA: TGTGCCAGCCCCTCATTTCCCAGCGGGAGGGCCCTCGAAGAGACCCAGTACTTC
V: TRBV2; J: TRBJ2-7; size: NA; D: TRBD2; CDR3: CASRGAGYQQYF; DNA: TGTGCCAGCAGGGGAGCGGGATACCAGCAGTACTTC
V: TRBV2; J: TRBJ2-3; size: NA; D: TRBD2; CDR3: CASSGLAGGGDTQYF; DNA: TGTGCCAGCAGTGGTCTAGCGGGCGGGGGGGATACGCAGTATTTT
V: TRBV6-1; J: TRBJ1-1; size: NA; D: NA; CDR3: CASSRTQGNTEAFF; DNA: TGTGCCAGCAGTCGAACCCAGGGGAACACTGAAGCTTTCTTT
V: TRBV7-6; J: TRBJ2-1; size: few; D: TRBD1; CDR3: CASSLVGGTGGLEQFF; DNA: TGTGCCAGCAGCTTAGTAGGGGGGACAGGGGGCCTTGAGCAGTTCTTC
V: TRBV19; J: TRBJ2-3; size: NA; D: TRBD2; CDR3: CASSPPGLAGVGQYF; DNA: TGTGCCAGTAGTCCTCCGGGACTAGCGGGAGTTGGGCAGTATTTT
V: TRBV20-1; J: TRBJ1-5; size: NA; D: TRBD1; CDR3: CSASGQNNQPQHF; DNA: TGCAGTGCCTCGGGACAGAACAATCAGCCCCAGCATTTT
V: TRBV19; J: TRBJ1-5; size: NA; D: NA; CDR3: CASSIGGNQPQHF; DNA: TGTGCCAGTAGTATTGGGGGCAATCAGCCCCAGCATTTT
V: TRBV20-1; J: TRBJ1-5; size: NA; D: NA; CDR3: CSARLVSNQPQHF; DNA: TGCAGTGCTAGACTGGTTAGCAATCAGCCCCAGCATTTT
V: TRBV27; J: TRBJ1-5; size: few; D: NA; CDR3: CASSLRGPSNQPQHF; DNA: TGTGCCAGCAGTTTACGGGGGCCCAGCAATCAGCCCCAGCATTTT
V: TRBV20-1; J: TRBJ2-3; size: NA; D: TRBD2; CDR3: CSASAGGQDTQYF; DNA: TGCAGTGCTAGTGCGGGAGGACAAGATACGCAGTATTTT